The 14 T cell receptor beta chains reported below all come from one sample, sequenced in a study of beta chain features in type 1 diabetes (dated by TCRdb to between 2017 and 2018). On the study overall, not on this receptor specifically: A moderate but significant shortening of TCRB CDR3 length was observed in type 1 diabetes patients in all four CD4+ subsets.

The library was built by means of the immunoSEQ multiplex PCR assay. All of the isolated RNA was reverse transcribed with the High Capacity cDNA Reverse Transcription Kit, so expressed TCRB transcripts were sequenced. In TCRdb, the immuneACCESS table is reduced to in-frame sequences with V and J assigned. These tables do not hold every clone; where another copy was compared, an unresolved V gene accounts for under half, and the others remain unexplained. The sample includes about 150,000 clones, with 10% observed a single time. Of the sample, more than 0.4% falls within the top ten clones. These receptors have no identified antigens. The specimen sequenced was central memory CD4+ T cells from blood. The receptors derive from a man aged 30 to 39 with type 1 diabetes.

This clone has just a few counts. J is TRBJ2-7 and V is TRBV4-2, with TRBD2 identical over 9 bases. After removal of 0 bases from V and 2 bases from J, the junction contained 2 bases not matched to a gene. The CDR3 has 15 amino acids. Germline V CDR1 and CDR2: LGHNA, YNFKEQ. The CDR3 spells CASSQESGGTYEQYF. CDR3 DNA: TGTGCCAGCAGCCAAGAGAGCGGGGGGACCTACGAGCAGTACTTC.

V is TRBV5-4 and J is TRBJ2-7; perhaps TRBD2 as D (6 bases). Germline V lookup: CDR1 SGHNT, CDR2 YYREEE (reference sequence). The CDR3 consists of 16 residues. Trimming removed 0 bases at V and 0 bases at J, with 13 bases between. As DNA, the CDR3 is TGTGCCAGCAGCTTGGTAGGAGGGATGAGCTCCTACGAGCAGTACTTC. Its protein is CASSLVGGMSSYEQYF. Full variable domain (rest looked up from reference TRBV5-4 and TRBJ2-7): ETGVTQSPTHLIKTRGQQVTLRCSSQSGHNTVSWYQQALGQGPQFIFQYYREEENGRGNFPPRFSGLQFPNYSSELNVNALELDDSALYLCASSLVGGMSSYEQYFGPGTRLTVT.

This clone has a handful of counts. This sequence joins TRBV28 and TRBJ1-2; possibly TRBD1 for D (6 bases). Germline V CDR1 and CDR2: MDHEN, SYDVKM. V was shortened by 8 bases and J by 7 bases, with 17 bases between the two germline ends. The CDR3 is 13 residues long. In DNA form, the CDR3 reads TGTGCCAGCCGTAAGGACAGTTTGTCTGGCTACACCTTC. Its protein product is CASRKDSLSGYTF.

This clone has only a few counts. The genes are TRBV7-3 and TRBJ2-7, with D maybe TRBD2 (5 bases). In germline, CDR1 is SGHTA, CDR2 FQGTGA. This CDR3 has 15 amino acids. Trimming pared 0 bases from V and 0 bases from J, leaving 9 bases between. The CDR3 DNA sequence: TGTGCCAGCAGCTTAACGCGGGTGTCCTCCTACGAGCAGTACTTC. Its protein is CASSLTRVSSYEQYF. The full variable domain, in which reference TRBV7-3 and TRBJ2-7 provide the parts outside the CDR3, is GAGVSQTPSNKVTEKGKYVELRCDPISGHTALYWYRQSLGQGPEFLIYFQGTGAADDSGLPNDRFFAVRPEGSVSTLKIQRTERGDSAVYLCASSLTRVSSYEQYFGPGTRLTVT.

This clone has just a few counts. The chain combines TRBV29-1 with TRBJ1-1; unclear D gene. Germline CDR1 and CDR2: SQVTM and ANQGSEA. Trimming cost V 3 bases and J 0 bases, with 8 bases left between them. The CDR3 consists of 13 residues. Written as DNA, the CDR3 is TGCAGCGTTGATTGGCAGATGAACACTGAAGCTTTCTTT. It yields the protein CSVDWQMNTEAFF.

This clone came up a few times. J is TRBJ1-5 and V is TRBV13; D remains ambiguous. V shed 2 bases and J shed 5 bases, with 7 bases lying between them. The CDR3 has 13 amino acids. Per germline, CDR1 PRHDT and CDR2 FYEKMQ (reference sequence). The CDR3 protein is CASSLRPDQPQHF. CDR3 DNA: TGTGCCAGCAGCTTACGCCCGGATCAGCCCCAGCATTTT.

This clone occurred many times. The V and J genes are TRBV7-9 and TRBJ1-1; D is unclear. V lost 1 base and J 0 bases, leaving 3 bases between the germline ends. Per the germline V gene, CDR1 is SEHNR and CDR2 is FQNEAQ (reference sequence). The CDR3 extends over 13 amino acids. The CDR3 nucleotides are TGTGCCAGCAGCTTAGTAGTGAACACTGAAGCTTTCTTT. Amino acids: CASSLVVNTEAFF.

The genes are TRBV2 and TRBJ1-1, with D possibly matching TRBD1 (5 bases). CDR1 and CDR2 from the germline V gene are SNHLY and FYNNEI. The V gene lost 5 bases and the J gene lost 10 bases, with 17 bases spanning the gap. This CDR3 comprises 13 residues. CDR3 loop: CASSHVPGLGAFF. CDR3 sequence (DNA): TGTGCCAGCAGTCACGTGCCGGGACTAGGAGCTTTCTTT.

This clone has a handful of counts. CDR3 DNA: TGTGCCAGCAGCTTGGCTAGCGACACCGGGGAGCTGTTTTTT. Amino acids: CASSLASDTGELFF. The chain uses TRBV5-4 and TRBJ2-2, with TRBD2 as a possible D gene (6 bases). The CDR3 length is 14 residues. V shed 0 bases and J shed 3 bases, with 6 bases lying between them. Germline lookup yields CDR1 SGHNT and CDR2 YYREEE (reference sequence).

There are many counts of this clone. The chain is built from TRBV18 and TRBJ2-7; D is possibly TRBD2 (5 bases). The germline V gene encodes CDR1 KGHSH and CDR2 LQKENI. Trimming shortened V by 3 bases and J by 6 bases, and 12 bases separated the two germline ends. There are 13 residues in the CDR3. The CDR3 loop is CASSPGVGGEQYF. The CDR3 DNA reads TGTGCCAGCTCACCCGGGGTCGGCGGCGAGCAGTACTTC.

This clone turned up a few times. This rearrangement joins TRBV28 to TRBJ2-7, with 9 bases fitting TRBD2. CDR3 length: 14 residues. The germline V gene encodes CDR1 MDHEN and CDR2 SYDVKM. V shed 6 bases and J 1 base; nucleotides not matched to a gene: 4. The DNA of the CDR3 is TGTGCCAGCAGATTGACTAGCGGTTCCTACGAGCAGTACTTC. Protein sequence: CASRLTSGSYEQYF. The full variable domain, in which reference TRBV28 and TRBJ2-7 provide the parts outside the CDR3, is DVKVTQSSRYLVKRTGEKVFLECVQDMDHENMFWYRQDPGLGLRLIYFSYDVKMKEKGDIPEGYSVSREKKERFSLILESASTNQTSMYLCASRLTSGSYEQYFGPGTRLTVT.

This sequence joins TRBV7-2 and TRBJ2-7; D is perhaps TRBD1 (6 bases). CDR1 is SGHTA, CDR2 FQGNSA, per germline. V was shortened by 8 bases and J by 0 bases, with 14 bases between the two germline ends. The CDR3 runs 14 residues. The CDR3 DNA sequence: TGTGCCAGCTTACAGACAGGAGTCTCCTACGAGCAGTACTTC. Translating it yields CASLQTGVSYEQYF.

This chain connects TRBV7-9 to TRBJ2-7; no firm D call. With 5 bases removed from V and 2 bases from J, the gap between germline ends came to 10 bases. CDR3 size: 13 residues. The germline V gene encodes CDR1 SEHNR and CDR2 FQNEAQ (reference sequence). Here the CDR3 DNA reads TGTGCCAGCAGCCCTAGAAACGCCTACGAGCAGTACTTC. This gives the protein CASSPRNAYEQYF. Based on the CDR3 plus reference TRBV7-9 and TRBJ2-7, the full variable domain is DTGVSQNPRHKITKRGQNVTFRCDPISEHNRLYWYRQTLGQGPEFLTYFQNEAQLEKSRLLSDRFSAERPKGSFSTLEIQRTEQGDSAMYLCASSPRNAYEQYFGPGTRLTVT.

This clone was counted between two and nine times. This chain uses TRBV19 with TRBJ1-5; 7 nucleotides agree with TRBD1. The V and J ends lost 3 bases and 3 bases, in that order; junction bases with no gene match: 5. Per germline, CDR1 LNHDA and CDR2 SQIVND (reference sequence). The CDR3 consists of 15 residues. The DNA for the CDR3 is TGTGCCAGTAGTATCCGGGACAGTACCAATCAGCCCCAGCATTTT. Its translation: CASSIRDSTNQPQHF.